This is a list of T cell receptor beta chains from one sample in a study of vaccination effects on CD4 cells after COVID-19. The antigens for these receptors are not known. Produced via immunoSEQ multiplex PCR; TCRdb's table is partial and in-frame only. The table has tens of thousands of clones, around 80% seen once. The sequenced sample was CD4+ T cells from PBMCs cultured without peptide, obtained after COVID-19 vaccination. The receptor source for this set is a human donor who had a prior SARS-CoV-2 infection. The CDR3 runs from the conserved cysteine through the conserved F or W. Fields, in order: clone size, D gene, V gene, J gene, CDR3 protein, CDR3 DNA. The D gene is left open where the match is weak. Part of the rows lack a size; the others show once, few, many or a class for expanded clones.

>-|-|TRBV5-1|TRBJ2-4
CASSLAREDIQYF
TGCGCCAGCAGCTTAGCCAGGGAGGACATTCAGTACTTC
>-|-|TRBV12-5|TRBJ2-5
CASGLGTAQETQYF
TGTGCTAGTGGTTTGGGGACGGCTCAAGAGACCCAGTACTTC
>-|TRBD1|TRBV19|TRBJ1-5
CASSTDRGGNQPQHF
TGTGCCAGTAGTACGGACAGGGGTGGCAATCAGCCCCAGCATTTT
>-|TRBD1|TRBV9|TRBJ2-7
CASSLSWDRSYEQYF
TGTGCCAGCAGCCTCTCCTGGGACAGGAGCTACGAGCAGTACTTC
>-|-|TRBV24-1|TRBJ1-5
CATSDTRGDNSNQSQHF
TGTGCCACCAGTGATACCCGGGGGGACAATAGCAATCAGTCCCAGCATTTT
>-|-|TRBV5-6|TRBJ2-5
CASSRGQKQETQYF
TGTGCCAGCAGCCGTGGACAGAAACAAGAGACCCAGTACTTC
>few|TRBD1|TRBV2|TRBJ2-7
CASGGTGEYEQYF
TGTGCCAGCGGGGGGACAGGTGAATACGAGCAGTACTTC
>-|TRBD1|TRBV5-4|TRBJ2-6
CASSNAGGFGANVLTF
TGTGCCAGCAGCAACGCAGGGGGCTTCGGGGCCAACGTCCTGACTTTC
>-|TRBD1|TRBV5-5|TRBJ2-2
CASSWGDRGRANTGELFF
TGTGCCAGCAGCTGGGGGGACAGGGGTCGGGCGAACACCGGGGAGCTGTTTTTT
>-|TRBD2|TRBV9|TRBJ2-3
CASSAPPGLAGGPSPDTQYF
TGTGCCAGCAGCGCCCCTCCGGGACTAGCGGGAGGGCCGAGTCCAGATACGCAGTATTTT
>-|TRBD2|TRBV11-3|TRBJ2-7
CASSWEREAEQYF
TGTGCCAGCAGCTGGGAGCGGGAGGCCGAGCAGTACTTC
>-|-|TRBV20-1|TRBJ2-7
CSASKGQTPYEQYF
TGCAGTGCTAGTAAGGGGCAGACCCCCTACGAGCAGTACTTC
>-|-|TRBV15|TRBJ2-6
CATSSFSGANVLTF
TGTGCCACCAGCAGCTTCTCTGGGGCCAACGTCCTGACTTTC
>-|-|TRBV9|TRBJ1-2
CASSVAAGGGYGYTF
TGTGCCAGCAGCGTAGCGGCCGGGGGCGGGTATGGCTACACCTTC
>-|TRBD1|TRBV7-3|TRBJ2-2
CASSLTSGTGQTGELFF
TGTGCCAGCAGCTTAACGTCCGGGACAGGGCAGACCGGGGAGCTGTTTTTT
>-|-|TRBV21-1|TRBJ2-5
CASSKARTEKETQYF
TGTGCCAGCAGCAAAGCCAGGACAGAGAAAGAGACCCAGTACTTC
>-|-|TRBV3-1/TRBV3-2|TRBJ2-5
CASSQVGGWRETQYF
TGTGCCAGCAGCCAAGTTGGGGGGTGGCGAGAGACCCAGTACTTC
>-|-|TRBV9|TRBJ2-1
CASSVEGEVNEQFF
TGTGCCAGCAGCGTAGAGGGCGAGGTGAATGAGCAGTTCTTC
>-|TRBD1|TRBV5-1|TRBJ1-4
CASSFGQGEGKLFF
TGCGCCAGCAGCTTCGGACAGGGAGAGGGAAAACTGTTTTTT
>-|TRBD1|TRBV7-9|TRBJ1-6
CASRRWTGAIINSPLHF
TGTGCCAGCAGACGTTGGACAGGGGCCATTATTAATTCACCCCTCCACTTT
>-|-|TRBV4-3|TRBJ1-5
CASSQEVGVGNQPQHF
TGCGCCAGCAGCCAAGAGGTAGGGGTCGGCAATCAGCCCCAGCATTTT
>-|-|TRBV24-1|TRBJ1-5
CATSGQDGPHQPQHF
TGTGCCACCAGTGGCCAGGACGGGCCGCATCAGCCCCAGCATTTT
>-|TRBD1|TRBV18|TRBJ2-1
CASSPSLGTGVFNEQFF
TGTGCCAGCTCACCTAGTCTCGGGACAGGAGTTTTCAATGAGCAGTTCTTC
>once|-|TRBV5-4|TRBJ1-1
CASSLSRGYTEAFF
TGTGCCAGCAGCTTGAGCAGGGGCTACACTGAAGCTTTCTTT
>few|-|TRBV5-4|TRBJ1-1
CASSSAGRRAEAFF
TGTGCCAGCAGTTCGGCCGGGAGGCGGGCTGAAGCTTTCTTT
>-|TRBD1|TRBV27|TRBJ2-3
CASSQGVGDTQYF
TGTGCCAGCAGCCAGGGGGTAGGAGATACGCAGTATTTT
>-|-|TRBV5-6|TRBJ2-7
CASSPAQYTEQYF
TGTGCCAGCAGCCCAGCGCAGTACACCGAGCAGTACTTC
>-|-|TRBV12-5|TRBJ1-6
CASGLEGPNNSPLHF
TGTGCTAGTGGTTTGGAGGGTCCGAATAATTCACCCCTCCACTTT
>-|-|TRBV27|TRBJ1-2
CASRYGQYGGYTF
TGTGCCAGCAGATATGGACAGTACGGGGGCTACACCTTC
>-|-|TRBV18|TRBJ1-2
CASSPTETYGYTF
TGTGCCAGCTCACCAACCGAAACCTATGGCTACACCTTC
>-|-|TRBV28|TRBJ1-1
CASSLAGTGNTEAFF
TGTGCCAGCAGTTTGGCCGGGACTGGGAACACTGAAGCTTTCTTT
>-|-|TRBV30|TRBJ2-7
CAWSGLGYEQYF
TGTGCCTGGAGTGGTCTAGGCTACGAGCAGTACTTC
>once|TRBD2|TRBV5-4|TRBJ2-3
CASSLQREQDTQYF
TGTGCCAGCAGCTTGCAGCGGGAACAAGATACGCAGTATTTT
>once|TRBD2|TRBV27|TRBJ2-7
CASRPLPGLATYEQYF
TGTGCCAGCAGACCGCTACCGGGACTAGCGACCTACGAGCAGTACTTC
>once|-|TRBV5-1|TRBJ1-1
CASSSIPGAEGVNTEAFF
TGCGCCAGCAGCTCGATACCCGGGGCTGAGGGAGTGAACACTGAAGCTTTCTTT
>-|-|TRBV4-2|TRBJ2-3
CASSLWWDSQRTDTQYF
TGTGCCAGCAGCCTCTGGTGGGACTCGCAGCGCACAGATACGCAGTATTTT
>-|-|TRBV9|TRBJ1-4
CASSVNPEENEKLFF
TGTGCCAGCAGCGTCAACCCGGAAGAAAATGAAAAACTGTTTTTT
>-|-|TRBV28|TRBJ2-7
CASSPLGGVGGYEQYF
TGTGCCAGCAGTCCTCTCGGGGGAGTCGGGGGCTACGAGCAGTACTTC
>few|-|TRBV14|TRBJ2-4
CASSQGEGWAKNIQYF
TGTGCCAGCAGCCAAGGAGAGGGCTGGGCCAAAAACATTCAGTACTTC
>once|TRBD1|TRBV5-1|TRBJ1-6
CASSGDSSSGSPLHF
TGCGCCAGCAGCGGGGACAGTTCATCGGGATCACCCCTCCACTTT
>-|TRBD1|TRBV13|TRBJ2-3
CASSPRDRGPRTDTQYF
TGTGCCAGCAGCCCCCGGGACAGGGGGCCCCGCACAGATACGCAGTATTTT
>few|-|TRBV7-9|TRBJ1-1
CASSLAPGSVNTEAFF
TGTGCCAGCAGCTTAGCGCCAGGGTCGGTGAACACTGAAGCTTTCTTT
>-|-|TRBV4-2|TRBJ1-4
CASSQDRSGSGNEKLFF
TGTGCCAGCAGCCAAGATCGGTCAGGGTCGGGTAATGAAAAACTGTTTTTT
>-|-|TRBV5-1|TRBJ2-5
CASSLGGAGQETQYF
TGCGCCAGCAGCTTGGGCGGGGCGGGCCAAGAGACCCAGTACTTC
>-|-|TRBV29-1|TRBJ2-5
CSYVGGQGAAETQYF
TGCAGCTATGTGGGGGGCCAAGGGGCAGCGGAGACCCAGTACTTC
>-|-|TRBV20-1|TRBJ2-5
CSAHNRETQYF
TGCAGTGCCCATAACCGGGAGACCCAGTACTTC
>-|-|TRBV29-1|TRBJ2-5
CSVGRVEETQYF
TGCAGCGTTGGACGGGTTGAAGAGACCCAGTACTTC
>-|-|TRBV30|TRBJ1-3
CAWSLVAGNTIYF
TGTGCCTGGAGTTTGGTCGCTGGAAACACCATATATTTT
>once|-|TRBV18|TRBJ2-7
CASSRDGSSYEQYF
TGTGCCAGCTCCCGAGATGGAAGCTCCTACGAGCAGTACTTC
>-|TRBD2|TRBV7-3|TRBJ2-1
CASSLLTGGSYNEQFF
TGTGCCAGCAGCTTACTTACGGGGGGGTCCTACAATGAGCAGTTCTTC
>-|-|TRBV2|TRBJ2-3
CASTLDAPGGTDTQYF
TGTGCCAGCACCCTTGACGCCCCGGGAGGCACAGATACGCAGTATTTT
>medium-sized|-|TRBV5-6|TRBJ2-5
CASSLVWASRPQYF
TGTGCCAGCAGCTTGGTTTGGGCTAGCAGGCCCCAGTACTTC
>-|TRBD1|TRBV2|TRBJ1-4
CASSGQGVGTNEKLFF
TGTGCCAGCAGTGGACAGGGAGTAGGAACTAATGAAAAACTGTTTTTT
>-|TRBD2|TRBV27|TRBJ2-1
CASRLSREFYNEQFF
TGTGCCAGCAGACTCTCGCGGGAGTTCTACAATGAGCAGTTCTTC
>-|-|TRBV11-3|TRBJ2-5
CASSPQGARETQYF
TGTGCCAGCAGCCCGCAAGGGGCGCGGGAGACCCAGTACTTC